This entry concerns a single T cell receptor (beta chain). Per the original data handling: Amplification from reference gene primers served as the basis for estimated nucleated cell counts. Method: immunoSEQ multiplex PCR; TCRdb's copy keeps in-frame clones and lacks some. D and trimming were read from the DNA, whereas the V and J calls and clone size are those reported in that table. The data show a few hundred thousand clones, about nine tenths seen once. The sample belongs to a study of blood T cell repertoires in COVID-19. Study as a whole: Acute-phase and convalescent COVID-19 samples originated in the United States, Italy and Spain. PBMCs, B-cell-depleted T cells, or T cells provided the cDNA or gDNA that made up the material.

J gave up 3 bases and V 0 bases, and 8 bases lay outside the gene matches. The CDR3 is made up of 18 amino acids. The germline V gene encodes CDR1 LGHDT and CDR2 YNNKEL (reference sequence). This rearrangement joins TRBV3-1 (or the pseudogene TRBV3-2) to TRBJ1-2, with TRBD1 matching over 12 bases. The source material was peripheral blood. The sequence was collected from a man aged 30 to 45 who had recovered from COVID-19. CDR3 sequence reads: CASSQDTSGTGGHYGYTF. As DNA, the CDR3 is TGTGCCAGCAGCCAAGATACAAGTGGGACAGGGGGCCACTATGGCTACACCTTC.